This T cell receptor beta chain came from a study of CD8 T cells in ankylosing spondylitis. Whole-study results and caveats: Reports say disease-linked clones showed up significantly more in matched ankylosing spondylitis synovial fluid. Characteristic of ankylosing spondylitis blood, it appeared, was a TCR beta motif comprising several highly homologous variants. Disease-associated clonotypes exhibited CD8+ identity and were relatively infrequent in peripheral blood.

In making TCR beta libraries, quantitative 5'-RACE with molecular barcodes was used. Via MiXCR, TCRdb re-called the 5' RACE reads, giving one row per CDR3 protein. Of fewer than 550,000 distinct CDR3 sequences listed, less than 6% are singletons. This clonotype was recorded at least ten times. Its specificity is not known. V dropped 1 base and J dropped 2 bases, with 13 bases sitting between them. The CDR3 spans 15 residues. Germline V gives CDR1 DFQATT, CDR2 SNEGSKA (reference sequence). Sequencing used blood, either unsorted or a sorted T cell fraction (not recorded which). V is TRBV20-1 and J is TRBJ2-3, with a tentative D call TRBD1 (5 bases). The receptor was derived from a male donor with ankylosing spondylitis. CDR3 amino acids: CSARGLQATTDTQYF. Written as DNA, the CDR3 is TGCAGTGCTAGAGGCCTACAGGCGACCACAGATACGCAGTATTTT.